These T cell receptor beta chains were read from a single sample in a study of T cell repertoires in cytomegalovirus infection. From the reads, TCRdb called clonotypes with MiXCR, one entry per CDR3 protein. The sample includes about 700,000 distinct CDR3 sequences, about 33% of them seen just once. The antigens for these receptors are not known. Sample: cultured PBMCs, taken from culture after CMV antigen stimulation. The receptors shown here come from a human donor in good health (CMV status not recorded). Some clones in this sample may be carry-over from other donors' samples. CDR3s include the opening cysteine and the closing phenylalanine or tryptophan. D genes are given only for firm matches. Size is omitted from some rows. Given values are once, few, many or a class for expanded clones.

v_gene | abundance | d_gene | CDR3aa
TRBV7-2 | many | TRBD1 | CASSSWTGGGYNEQFF
TRBV9 | few | TRBD2 | CASSFSGGPYNEQFF
TRBV27 | . | . | CASSLLSSTAILFF
TRBV18 | . | TRBD2 | CATLAGAQETQYF
TRBV7-8 | many | . | CASSLGAGSSPLHF
TRBV20-1 | . | . | CSATDRDNTDTQYF
TRBV7-8 | few | . | CASSLLTRPNTEAFF
TRBV7-2 | many | . | CASSLFSRVSTDTQYF
TRBV7-2 | few | TRBD2 | CASSLASGLADEQYF
TRBV10-3 | few | TRBD2 | CAISEFAGTRGTQYF
TRBV15 | . | . | CATSPPAGNGNTIYF
TRBV7-2 | . | TRBD2 | CASSSRFRASGEETQYF
TRBV2 | . | . | CASKGVAQYF
TRBV12-5 | . | . | CASGALGPGVNEQFF
TRBV12-3/TRBV12-4 | few | TRBD2 | CASRSGTRDNEQFF
TRBV20-1 | few | . | CSARDQDNFSYEQYF